Following are 21 T cell receptor beta chains from one sample sequenced in a study of blood T cells in healthy people across ages. Sample-barcoded 5' priming and a J-beta primer mix drove a second PCR of roughly 6 to 12 cycles. Each CDR3 protein gets one entry after TCRdb re-called the 5' RACE reads with MiXCR. The sample lists 1.8 million or so distinct CDR3 sequences; around 42% were seen once. The sequenced sample was blood. The receptors were sampled from a human donor in good health.

The CDR3 loop reads CASSRTSLYTGELFF. CDR3 coding DNA: TGTGCCAGCAGCCGGACTAGCCTCTACACCGGGGAGCTGTTTTTT. This chain connects TRBV7-3 to TRBJ2-2; 8 bases align to TRBD2. The CDR3 contains 15 residues. The V gene's germline CDR1 is SGHTA and CDR2 FQGTGA. V lost 5 bases to trimming and J lost 3 bases; unmatched junction nucleotides: 5.

This clonotype was picked up a small number of times. The rearrangement uses TRBV6-2 or TRBV6-3 and TRBJ2-3; 9 positions match TRBD1. There are 16 residues in the CDR3. V lost 0 bases, J lost 4 bases, and 5 bases stayed unmatched. Germline CDR1 reads MNHEY; CDR2 reads SVGEGT. The CDR3 here is CASSYSPDRGADTQYF. The CDR3 DNA sequence: TGTGCCAGCAGTTACTCCCCGGACAGGGGCGCAGATACGCAGTATTTT.

This sequence joins TRBV20-1 and TRBJ2-3; D is unclear. Germline V gene sequence: CDR1 DFQATT, CDR2 SNEGSKA (reference sequence). V gave up 2 bases and J gave up 0 bases, with 3 bases separating them. The CDR3 spans 12 residues. The CDR3 DNA reads as TGCAGTGCTAGACAGAGCACAGATACGCAGTATTTT. Residues: CSARQSTDTQYF.

J is TRBJ1-2 and V is TRBV5-1, with D unclear. The germline gives CDR1 SGHRS, CDR2 YFSETQ. The CDR3 has 15 residues. Trimming took 2 bases from V and 3 from J, leaving 14 bases between them. The CDR3 bases are TGCGCCAGCAGCTTATTACAGAGCCTTGACTATGGCTACACCTTC. Translated: CASSLLQSLDYGYTF.

The V and J genes are TRBV7-6 and TRBJ2-4; D is ambiguous. The CDR3 contains 15 residues. The V and J ends lost 1 base and 13 bases respectively, with 20 bases between them. Germline assignment: CDR1 SGHVS and CDR2 FNYEAQ. CDR3 sequence reads: CASSLGQLPGNEQYF. As DNA, the CDR3 is TGTGCCAGCAGCTTAGGGCAGCTCCCCGGCAATGAGCAGTACTTC.

As concerns this clonotype: Relative to the germline gene, one junction end is altered; a read error may explain this. This rearrangement joins TRBV7-2 to TRBJ2-1; D could derive from TRBD1 or TRBD2 (6 bases each). This CDR3 has 16 residues. Looked up from germline, CDR1 is SGHTA and CDR2 is FQGNSA. The CDR3 DNA reads TGTGCCCGCAGCTTAGTGGGGGGCGCGAGTCCCAATGAGCAGTTCTTC. This sequence encodes CARSLVGGASPNEQFF.

This clonotype was observed a handful of times. The chain links TRBV27 to TRBJ1-2; TRBD1 might be the D (5 bases). The CDR3 has 15 residues. The germline V gene has CDR1 MNHEY and CDR2 SMNVEV (reference sequence). V was shortened by 5 bases and J by 4 bases, with 17 bases between the two germline ends. Here the CDR3 reads CASSAVRDPGYGYTF. The DNA of the CDR3 is TGTGCCAGCAGTGCTGTCAGGGATCCGGGCTATGGCTACACCTTC.

The chain uses TRBV5-1 and TRBJ1-1; D is ambiguous. The CDR3 extends over 14 amino acids. V dropped 0 bases and J dropped 12 bases, with 18 bases sitting between them. Per germline, CDR1 SGHRS and CDR2 YFSETQ. CDR3 residues: CASSLDLLALQSFF. The CDR3 DNA reads TGCGCCAGCAGCTTGGACCTGCTCGCCCTCCAGTCTTTCTTT.

This clonotype was counted ten times or more. CDR3 DNA: TGCAGCGTCCTACTACAGGAGCGGCCTTTCTATGGCTACACCTTC. This translates into CSVLLQERPFYGYTF. The chain has TRBV29-1 and TRBJ1-2; D perhaps matches TRBD1 (5 bases). Germline V CDR1 and CDR2: SQVTM, ANQGSEA. V dropped 6 bases and J dropped 4 bases, with 21 bases sitting between them. The CDR3 runs to 15 residues.

The table lists this clonotype with a few counts. Germline is not matched at one junction end, which may reflect a read error. This chain links TRBV29-1 with TRBJ2-3, with D possibly being TRBD1 or TRBD2 (5 bases each). This CDR3 is 13 amino acids long. Germline assignment: CDR1 SQVTM and CDR2 ANQGSEA. CDR3 loop: CSVDRGGTGTQYF. The CDR3 DNA is TGCAGCGTTGACCGGGGTGGCACAGGTACGCAGTATTTT.

The chain is built from TRBV14 and TRBJ2-1; D perhaps matches TRBD1 (5 bases). With 0 bases removed from V and 5 bases from J, the gap between germline ends came to 20 bases. Germline CDR1 and CDR2: SGHDN and FVKESK. There are 18 residues in the CDR3. CDR3 coding DNA: TGTGCCAGCAGCCAAGATAACCCCGCGCAGGGCCCTAACAATGAGCAGTTCTTC. Protein sequence: CASSQDNPAQGPNNEQFF.

The chain couples TRBV12-3 or TRBV12-4 to TRBJ1-5, with D tentatively TRBD1 (5 bases). V lost 3 bases to trimming and J lost 5 bases, with 20 bases between them. This CDR3 contains 17 residues. CDR3 bases: TGTGCCAGCAGTTTGGGCGCCAACAGGCAGACCGATCAGCCCCAGCATTTT. Translation gives CASSLGANRQTDQPQHF.

The chain carries TRBV12-3 or TRBV12-4 and TRBJ2-5; D tentatively fits TRBD1 or TRBD2 (5 bases each). The J call may be wrong; the DNA end is better matched by TRBJ2-7. CDR3 length equals 17 residues. The CDR3 coding sequence is TGTGCCAGCAGTCCCGGGACCCGGGTTTCCCAAGGCTACGAGCAGTACTTC. Translated, it gives CASSPGTRVSQGYEQYF.

A few counts support this clonotype. V and J are TRBV29-1 and TRBJ2-4; 11 nucleotides align to TRBD1. Germline V gives CDR1 SQVTM, CDR2 ANQGSEA. The V segment lost 6 bases and the J segment 7 bases; nucleotides outside the gene matches: 5. The CDR3 length is 13 residues. In nucleotides, the CDR3 is TGCAGCGTCCGGACAGGGGGCTTGAACATTCAGTACTTC. It codes for CSVRTGGLNIQYF.

The table lists this clonotype with a few counts. This chain connects TRBV6-2 or TRBV6-3 to TRBJ1-5; D perhaps matches TRBD1 (5 bases). Trimming stripped 10 bases from V and 2 bases from J, with 15 bases between. The germline CDR1 and CDR2 sequences are MNHEY and SVGEGT. The CDR3 loop spans 14 amino acids. Here the CDR3 DNA reads TGTGCCACCGGGACCCTGGGTGGCAATCAGCCCCAGCATTTT. It encodes CATGTLGGNQPQHF.

This clonotype has just a few counts. The chain uses TRBV11-2 and TRBJ2-7; 9 bases are shared with TRBD2. CDR1 is SGHAT, CDR2 FQNNGV, per germline. Losses at the gene ends were 5 bases for V and 3 bases for J; bases not matched to a gene: 14. This CDR3 comprises 17 residues. Here the CDR3 reads CASSQGIAAGGGYEQYF. As DNA, the CDR3 is TGTGCCAGCAGCCAGGGGATAGCAGCGGGGGGTGGCTACGAGCAGTACTTC. Looking up the rest from reference TRBV11-2 and TRBJ2-7 gives the full variable domain: EAGVAQSPRYKIIEKRQSVAFWCNPISGHATLYWYQQILGQGPKLLIQFQNNGVVDDSQLPKDRFSAERLKGVDSTLKIQPAKLEDSAVYLCASSQGIAAGGGYEQYFGPGTRLTVT.

There are a few counts of this clonotype. This CDR3 is CASSLFLPSGGTYNEQFF. CDR3 in DNA: TGTGCCAGCAGCTTATTCCTCCCTAGCGGGGGGACCTACAATGAGCAGTTCTTC. The rearrangement joins TRBV7-2 to TRBJ2-1; 11 bases line up with TRBD2. Germline lookup yields CDR1 SGHTA and CDR2 FQGNSA. CDR3 size: 18 residues. With V trimmed by 2 bases and J by 2 bases, 8 bases remained unmatched.

The genes are TRBV4-1 and TRBJ2-2; possibly TRBD2 for D (7 bases). The CDR3 covers 22 residues. Trimming removed 0 bases from V and 4 bases from J, with 30 bases in between. CDR1 MGHRA and CDR2 YSYEKL come from the germline V gene. The CDR3 is CASSQDWKTGRGAPWGTGELFF. CDR3 coding DNA: TGCGCCAGCAGCCAAGATTGGAAGACAGGTCGGGGGGCGCCCTGGGGCACCGGGGAGCTGTTTTTT.

J is TRBJ2-4 and V is TRBV3-1, with a possible D match to TRBD2 (6 bases). V was cut by 2 bases and J by 13 bases, with 18 bases left in between. This CDR3 is 14 amino acids long. CDR1 is LGHDT and CDR2 is YNNKEL in the germline V gene (reference sequence). CDR3 coding DNA: TGTGCCAGCAGCCAAAACCTAGCGAGGGATACGCAGTACTTC. Protein sequence: CASSQNLARDTQYF.

This clonotype was seen only a few times. This sequence joins TRBV7-2 and TRBJ2-7, with TRBD1 matching 7 bases. The V segment lost 3 bases and the J segment 0 bases; nucleotides outside the gene matches: 5. The CDR3 has 15 residues. Germline V gives CDR1 SGHTA, CDR2 FQGNSA. CDR3 sequence reads: CASSFTGTASYEQYF. CDR3 bases: TGTGCCAGCAGCTTTACCGGGACAGCCTCCTACGAGCAGTACTTC.

This clonotype was seen a handful of times. The rearrangement links TRBV6-1 to TRBJ2-1; the D gene is possibly TRBD2 (5 bases). Germline lookup yields CDR1 MNHNS and CDR2 SASEGT. The CDR3 runs to 14 residues. V gave up 3 bases and J gave up 8 bases, with 14 bases separating them. This chain's CDR3 is CASSDGRSSDEQFF. CDR3 coding DNA: TGTGCCAGCAGTGATGGGAGATCCTCCGATGAGCAGTTCTTC.